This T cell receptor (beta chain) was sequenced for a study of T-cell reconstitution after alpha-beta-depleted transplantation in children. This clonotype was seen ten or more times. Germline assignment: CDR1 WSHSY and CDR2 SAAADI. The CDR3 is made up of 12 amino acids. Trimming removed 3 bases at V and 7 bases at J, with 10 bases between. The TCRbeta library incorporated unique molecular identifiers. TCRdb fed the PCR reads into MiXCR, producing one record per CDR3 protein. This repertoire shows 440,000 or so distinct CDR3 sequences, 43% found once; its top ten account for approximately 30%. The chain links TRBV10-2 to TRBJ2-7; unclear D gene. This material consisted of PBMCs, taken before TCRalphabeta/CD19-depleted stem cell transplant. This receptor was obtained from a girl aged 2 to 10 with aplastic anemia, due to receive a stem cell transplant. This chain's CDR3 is CASSDGPGEQYF. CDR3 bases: TGCGCCAGCAGTGATGGTCCAGGAGAGCAGTACTTC.